This TCR beta chain derives from a study of CD8 T cells in Susac syndrome. Sequencing of TCR beta covered CD8+ and CD4+ T cells obtained from blood. The control participants were healthy donors, and these controls were matched with respect to both age and sex. Purification of the CD8+ and CD4+ T cells relied on negative isolation, and TEMRA cells underwent FACS enrichment. Reverse transcription of 0.5 to 1 ug RNA was performed with random hexamers. Amplification of TCR beta CDR3 was carried out by immunoSEQ multiplex PCR, which covered 54 Vbeta and 13 Jbeta segments. TCRdb re-analysed the immunoSEQ multiplex PCR reads in MiXCR, keeping a single row per CDR3 protein. The sample yields around 150,000 distinct CDR3 sequences, about 95% seen once. Germline V lookup: CDR1 GTSNPN, CDR2 SVGIG (reference sequence). The CDR3 sequence is 15 residues long. Trimming shortened V by 3 bases and J by 3 bases, and 12 bases separated the two germline ends.

The chain has TRBV30 and TRBJ1-6; the D gene is possibly TRBD1 (6 bases). The sequencing input was CD4+ T cells from PBMCs. The clonotype originates from a human donor in good health. CDR3 in DNA: TGTGCCTGGAGGAAAACAGGGAACTATAATTCACCCCTCCACTTT. Protein product: CAWRKTGNYNSPLHF.